Listed here are 10 T cell receptor beta chains from one sample, sequenced in a study of CD8 T cells in Susac syndrome (dated by TCRdb to between 2017 and 2020). Library method: the immunoSEQ multiplex PCR assay. RNA was extracted using the RNeasy kit, and roughly 0.5 to 1 ug of the RNA was reverse transcribed with random hexamers. TCRdb trimmed the raw reads at Q25, called clones with MiXCR and kept productive beta chains. Entries that share a CDR3 protein sequence are merged under the most common genes and DNA. A total of about 90,000 distinct CDR3 sequences appear in this sample, 90% to 95% of them only once. Around 0.32% of the sample is taken by the ten largest. Sequencing was carried out using CD8+ T cells from PBMCs. Every receptor here comes from a human donor in good health.

The J gene is TRBJ1-2, the V gene TRBV30; TRBD1 aligns across 7 bases. J lost 5 bases, V lost 5 bases, and 5 bases had no gene match. Germline CDR1 and CDR2: GTSNPN and SVGIG (reference sequence). The CDR3 runs to 12 residues. CDR3 amino acids: CAWGDRGYGYTF. CDR3 sequence (DNA): TGTGCCTGGGGGGACAGAGGATATGGCTACACCTTC. Filled out from reference TRBV30 and TRBJ1-2, the complete variable domain reads SQTIHQWPATLVQPVGSPLSLECTVEGTSNPNLYWYRQAAGRGLQLLFYSVGIGQISSEVPQNLSASRPQDRQFILSSKKLLLSDSGFYLCAWGDRGYGYTFGSGTRLTVV.

This clonotype was detected only a few times. J is TRBJ2-7 and V is TRBV7-9; D not resolved. Trimming pared 5 bases from V and 3 bases from J, leaving 5 bases between. The CDR3 length is 11 residues. In germline, CDR1 is SEHNR, CDR2 FQNEAQ (reference sequence). CDR3 coding DNA: TGTGCCAGCAGCCATCTCTACGAGCAGTACTTC. Encoded protein: CASSHLYEQYF.

CDR3: CSASRGGDLQETQYF. Here the CDR3 DNA reads TGCAGTGCTAGCAGGGGGGGGGATCTTCAAGAGACCCAGTACTTC. The chain combines TRBV20-1 with TRBJ2-5, with D perhaps given as TRBD1 or TRBD2 (7 bases each). Germline V gene lookup returns CDR1 DFQATT and CDR2 SNEGSKA (reference sequence). V lost 3 bases to trimming and J lost 2 bases, with 16 bases between them. The CDR3 sequence is 15 residues long.

This chain links TRBV13 with TRBJ2-5, with TRBD2 matching 9 bases. The CDR3 has 17 amino acids. Trimming at V came to 5 bases and at J to 3 bases, leaving 13 bases not matched to a gene. Germline V lookup: CDR1 PRHDT, CDR2 FYEKMQ (reference sequence). CDR3 sequence reads: CASSPSPPGLAEETQYF. CDR3 nucleotides: TGTGCCAGCAGCCCAAGCCCGCCGGGACTAGCAGAAGAGACCCAGTACTTC. Full variable domain (remainder filled in from reference TRBV13 and TRBJ2-5): AAGVIQSPRHLIKEKRETATLKCYPIPRHDTVYWYQQGPGQDPQFLISFYEKMQSDKGSIPDRFSAQQFSDYHSELNMSSLELGDSALYFCASSPSPPGLAEETQYFGPGTRLLVL.

This clonotype has a single count. The genes are TRBV29-1 and TRBJ2-1; D not certain. Germline V gives CDR1 SQVTM, CDR2 ANQGSEA. V dropped 3 bases and J dropped 13 bases, with 13 bases sitting between them. The CDR3 is made up of 11 amino acids. DNA of the CDR3: TGCAGCGTTGACACCGACAAAGAACAGTTCTTC. It translates to CSVDTDKEQFF.

Written as DNA, the CDR3 is TGTGCCAGCAGCAACCCGGGACTAGCGGCTATGGAGACCCAGTACTTC. This sequence encodes CASSNPGLAAMETQYF. The chain combines TRBV7-2 with TRBJ2-5; 11 bases agree with TRBD2. Germline CDR1 and CDR2: SGHTA and FQGNSA. J was trimmed by 5 bases and V by 5 bases; bases with no gene match: 10. The CDR3 has 16 amino acids.

The V gene is TRBV5-6, the J gene TRBJ2-3, with D maybe TRBD2 (7 bases). V was trimmed by 4 bases and J by 1 base, leaving 25 bases between them. CDR3 length: 19 residues. The germline gives CDR1 SGHDT, CDR2 YYEEEE. The CDR3 is CASSDGLSGEGDGTDTQYF. DNA for the CDR3: TGTGCCAGCAGCGACGGCTTAAGCGGGGAGGGGGATGGCACAGATACGCAGTATTTT.

V is TRBV3-1 and J is TRBJ2-3; tentatively, D is TRBD1 (6 bases). In germline, CDR1 is LGHDT, CDR2 YNNKEL (reference sequence). The germline V and J ends were trimmed by 0 bases and 6 bases, with 16 bases remaining between them. The CDR3 is made up of 16 amino acids. The CDR3 loop reads CASSQEESGAPDTQYF. The CDR3 coding sequence is TGTGCCAGCAGCCAAGAGGAGTCAGGGGCCCCCGATACGCAGTATTTT.

J is TRBJ1-2 and V is TRBV25-1; D is undetermined. From germline, CDR1 is MGHDK and CDR2 SYGVNS. The CDR3 has 16 residues. V was trimmed by 1 base and J by 0 bases, leaving 12 bases between them. CDR3 region: CASSESTGRANYGYTF. The DNA for the CDR3 is TGTGCCAGCAGTGAATCGACGGGAAGAGCTAACTATGGCTACACCTTC.

The genes are TRBV7-9 and TRBJ2-3; perhaps TRBD2 as D (5 bases). Trimming removed 1 base at V and 3 bases at J, with 23 bases between. Germline loops: CDR1 SEHNR, CDR2 FQNEAQ (reference sequence). The length of the CDR3 is 19 residues. CDR3 DNA: TGTGCCAGCAGCTTAGTTGGCTACCGGGGAAGCTTACGGACAGATACGCAGTATTTT. Translation: CASSLVGYRGSLRTDTQYF.